This T cell receptor beta chain stems from a study of T cells after posttransplantation cyclophosphamide. Produced via immunoSEQ multiplex PCR; TCRdb's table is partial and in-frame only. The sample holds just over 65,000 clones, just under 95% seen once. The length of the CDR3 is 14 residues. The germline V gene encodes CDR1 MGHRA and CDR2 YSYEKL. V lost 5 bases, J lost 5 bases, and 15 bases lay in between. Input material: PBMCs. This rearrangement joins TRBV4-1 to TRBJ1-2; D not resolved. This TCR was sampled from a woman under 40 in good health and a related stem cell transplant donor. The CDR3 DNA reads TGCGCCAGCAGCTTTAGGACGGCGGCGTATGGCTACACCTTC. Translated, it gives CASSFRTAAYGYTF.